This record looks at one T cell receptor beta chain sequence and its context. Its antigen is still unknown. Subjects with ophthalmopathy showed a Clinical Activity Score no lower than 3, a NOSPECS grade no lower than 4, and a duration shorter than 3 months. Patients with uncontrolled infections, other autoimmune diseases, pregnancy or lactation were excluded. It was 10 ml of fresh peripheral blood that supplied the PBMCs. Authors of the study amplified TCR beta CDR3 regions from RNA transcripts. TCR CDR3 underwent first-round RT-PCR with the HTBI primer set. TCRdb processed the multiplex PCR reads anew with MiXCR; each CDR3 protein has one entry. This table holds roughly 400,000 distinct CDR3 sequences, about 14% found once. The germline V and J ends were trimmed by 0 bases and 0 bases, with 9 bases remaining between them. Germline CDR1 reads DFQATT; CDR2 reads SNEGSKA (reference sequence). There are 16 residues in the CDR3.

These data are taken from a study of T cells in Graves' hyperthyroidism and ophthalmopathy. Whole-study findings and limits: It was a median around 6 months before onset that the model predicted ophthalmopathy.

The chain links TRBV20-1 to TRBJ2-6; D remains unclear. The clonotype comes from a man aged 45-60 years with Graves' ophthalmopathy. Sequenced input: blood. Written as DNA, the CDR3 is TGCAGTGCTAGAGATCGATCGGGCTCTGGGGCCAACGTCCTGACTTTC. As protein: CSARDRSGSGANVLTF.